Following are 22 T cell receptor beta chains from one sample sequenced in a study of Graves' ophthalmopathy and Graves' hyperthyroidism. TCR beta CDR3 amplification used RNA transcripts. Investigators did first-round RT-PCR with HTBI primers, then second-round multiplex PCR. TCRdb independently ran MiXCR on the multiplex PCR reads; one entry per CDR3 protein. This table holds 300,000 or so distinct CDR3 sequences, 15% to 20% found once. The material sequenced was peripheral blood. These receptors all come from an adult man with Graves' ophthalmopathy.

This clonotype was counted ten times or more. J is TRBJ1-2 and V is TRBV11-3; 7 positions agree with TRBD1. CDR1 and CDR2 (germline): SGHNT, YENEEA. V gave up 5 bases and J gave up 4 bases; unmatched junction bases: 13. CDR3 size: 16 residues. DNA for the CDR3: TGTGCCAGCAGCCCTACAGGGGCTCGATTTGTCTATGGCTACACCTTC. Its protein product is CASSPTGARFVYGYTF.

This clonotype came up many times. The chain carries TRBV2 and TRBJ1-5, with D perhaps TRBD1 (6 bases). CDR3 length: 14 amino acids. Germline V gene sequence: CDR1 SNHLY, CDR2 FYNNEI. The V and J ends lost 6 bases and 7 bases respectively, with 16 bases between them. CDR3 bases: TGTGCCAGCAGAGCATTAACAGGGAGCCAGCCCCAGCATTTT. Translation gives CASRALTGSQPQHF.

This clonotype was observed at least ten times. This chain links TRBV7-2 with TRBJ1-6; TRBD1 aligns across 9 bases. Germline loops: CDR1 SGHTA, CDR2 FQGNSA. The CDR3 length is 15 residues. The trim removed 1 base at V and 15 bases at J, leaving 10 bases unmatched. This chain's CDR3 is CASSLVGQGALNLHF. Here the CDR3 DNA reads TGTGCCAGCAGCTTAGTGGGACAGGGCGCCCTCAACCTCCACTTT.

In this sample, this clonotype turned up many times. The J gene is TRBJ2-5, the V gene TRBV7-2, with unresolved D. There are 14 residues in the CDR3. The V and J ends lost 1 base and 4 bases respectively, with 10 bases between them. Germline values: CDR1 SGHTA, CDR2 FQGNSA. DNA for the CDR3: TGTGCCAGCAGCTTAGGAGTGGGCGGAGAGACCCAGTACTTC. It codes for CASSLGVGGETQYF.

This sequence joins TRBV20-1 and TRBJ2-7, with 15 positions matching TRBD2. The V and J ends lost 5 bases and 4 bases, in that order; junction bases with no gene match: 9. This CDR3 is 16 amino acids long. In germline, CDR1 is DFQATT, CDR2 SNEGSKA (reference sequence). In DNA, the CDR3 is TGCAGTGCTGCACCGGGACTAGCGGGAGGTTCTTACGAGCAGTACTTC. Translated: CSAAPGLAGGSYEQYF.

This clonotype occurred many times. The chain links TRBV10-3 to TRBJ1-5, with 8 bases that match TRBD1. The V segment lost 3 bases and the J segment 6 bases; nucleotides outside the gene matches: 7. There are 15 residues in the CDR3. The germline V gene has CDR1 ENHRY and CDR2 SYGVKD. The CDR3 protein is CAISDGQGGVQPQHF. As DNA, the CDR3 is TGTGCCATCAGTGACGGACAGGGAGGCGTTCAGCCCCAGCATTTT.

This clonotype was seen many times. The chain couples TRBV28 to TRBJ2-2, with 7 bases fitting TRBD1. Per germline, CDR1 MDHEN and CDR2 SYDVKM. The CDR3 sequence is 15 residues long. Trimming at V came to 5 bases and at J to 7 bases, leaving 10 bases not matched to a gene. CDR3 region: CASSPAGGRHGELFF. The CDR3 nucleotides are TGTGCCAGCAGTCCCGCAGGGGGTCGGCACGGGGAGCTGTTTTTT.

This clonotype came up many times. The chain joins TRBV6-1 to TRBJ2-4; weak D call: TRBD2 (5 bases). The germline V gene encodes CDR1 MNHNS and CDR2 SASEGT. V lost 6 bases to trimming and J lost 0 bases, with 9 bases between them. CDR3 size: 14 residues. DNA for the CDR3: TGTGCCAGCAGGGACTTTTTAGCCAAAAACATTCAGTACTTC. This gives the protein CASRDFLAKNIQYF.

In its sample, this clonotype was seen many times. CDR3 protein: CASTRTDSSGNTIYF. For the CDR3, the DNA is TGTGCCAGCACCCGGACCGATAGCTCTGGAAACACCATATATTTT. V gene TRBV7-9 combines with J gene TRBJ1-3; D remains ambiguous. Between the trimmed V and J ends, which lost 7 bases and 0 bases, there was a span of 13 bases. The CDR3 consists of 15 residues. Germline V gene data show CDR1 as SEHNR and CDR2 as FQNEAQ (reference sequence). Combining the CDR3 with reference TRBV7-9 and TRBJ1-3 gives the whole variable domain DTGVSQNPRHKITKRGQNVTFRCDPISEHNRLYWYRQTLGQGPEFLTYFQNEAQLEKSRLLSDRFSAERPKGSFSTLEIQRTEQGDSAMYLCASTRTDSSGNTIYFGEGSWLTVV.

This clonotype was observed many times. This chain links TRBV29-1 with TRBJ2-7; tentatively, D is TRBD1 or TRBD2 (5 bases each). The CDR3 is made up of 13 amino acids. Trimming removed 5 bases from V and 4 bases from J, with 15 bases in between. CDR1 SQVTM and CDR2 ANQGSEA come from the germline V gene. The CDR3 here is CSVYPGPLYEQYF. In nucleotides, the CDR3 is TGCAGCGTTTATCCGGGACCACTATACGAGCAGTACTTC.

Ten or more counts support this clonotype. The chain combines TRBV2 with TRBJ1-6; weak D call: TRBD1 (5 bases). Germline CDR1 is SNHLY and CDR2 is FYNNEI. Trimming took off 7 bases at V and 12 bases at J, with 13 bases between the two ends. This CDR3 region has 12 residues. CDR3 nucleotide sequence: TGTGCCAGCATTGGGAGGGGAAAACCCCTCCACTTT. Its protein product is CASIGRGKPLHF.

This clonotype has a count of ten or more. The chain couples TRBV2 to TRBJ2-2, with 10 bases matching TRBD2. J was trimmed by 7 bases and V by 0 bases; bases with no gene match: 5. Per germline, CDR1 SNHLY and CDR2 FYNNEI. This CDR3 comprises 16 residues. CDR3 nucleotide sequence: TGTGCCAGCAGTGAAGCAACAGCGGGAGGGAGCGGGGAGCTGTTTTTT. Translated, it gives CASSEATAGGSGELFF.

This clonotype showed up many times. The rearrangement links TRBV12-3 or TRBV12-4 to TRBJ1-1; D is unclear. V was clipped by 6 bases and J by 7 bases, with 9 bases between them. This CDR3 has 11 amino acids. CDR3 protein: CASSRQSEAFF. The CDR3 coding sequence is TGTGCCAGCAGCAGACAAAGTGAAGCTTTCTTT.

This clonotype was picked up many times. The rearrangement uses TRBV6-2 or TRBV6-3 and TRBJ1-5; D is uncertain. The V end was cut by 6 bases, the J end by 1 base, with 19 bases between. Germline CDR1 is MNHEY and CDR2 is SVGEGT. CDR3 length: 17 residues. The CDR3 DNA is TGTGCCAGCAGAACGGACCTTTTGGGCCCGAGCAATCAGCCCCAGCATTTT. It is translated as CASRTDLLGPSNQPQHF.

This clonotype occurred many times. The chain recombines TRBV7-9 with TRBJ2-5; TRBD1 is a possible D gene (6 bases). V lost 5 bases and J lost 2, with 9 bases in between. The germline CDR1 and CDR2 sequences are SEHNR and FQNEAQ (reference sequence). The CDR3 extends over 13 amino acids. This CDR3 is CASSRTAQETQYF. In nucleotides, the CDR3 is TGTGCCAGCAGCAGGACAGCTCAAGAGACCCAGTACTTC.

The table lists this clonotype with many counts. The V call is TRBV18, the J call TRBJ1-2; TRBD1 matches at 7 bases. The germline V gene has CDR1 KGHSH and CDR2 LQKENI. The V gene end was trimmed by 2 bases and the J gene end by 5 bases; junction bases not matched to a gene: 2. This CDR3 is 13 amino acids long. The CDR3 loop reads CASSPTGEYGYTF. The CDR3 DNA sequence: TGTGCCAGCTCACCAACAGGGGAATATGGCTACACCTTC.

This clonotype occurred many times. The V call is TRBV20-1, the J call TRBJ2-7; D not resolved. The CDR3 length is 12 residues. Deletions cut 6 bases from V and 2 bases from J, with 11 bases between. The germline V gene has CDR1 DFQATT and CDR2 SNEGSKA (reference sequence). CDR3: CSANRVAYEQYF. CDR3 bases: TGCAGTGCCAACCGGGTCGCCTACGAGCAGTACTTC.

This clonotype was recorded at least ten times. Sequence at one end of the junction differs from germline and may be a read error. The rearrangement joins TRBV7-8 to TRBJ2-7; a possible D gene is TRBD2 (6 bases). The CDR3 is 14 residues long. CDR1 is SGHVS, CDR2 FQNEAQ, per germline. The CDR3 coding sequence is TGTGCCAGCAGCTTAGCCCGGATGGAGGGCCCAGCTCGCTTC. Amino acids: CASSLARMEGPARF.

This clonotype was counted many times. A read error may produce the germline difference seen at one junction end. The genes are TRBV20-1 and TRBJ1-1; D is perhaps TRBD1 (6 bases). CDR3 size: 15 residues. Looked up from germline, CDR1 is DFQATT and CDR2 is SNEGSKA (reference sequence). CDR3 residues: CSATRGGHMNTEVFF. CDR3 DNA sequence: TGCAGTGCTACTAGGGGGGGACATATGAACACTGAAGTTTTCTTT.

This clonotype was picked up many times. The CDR3 nucleotides are TGTGCCAGCAGTTACCTTGGGGACAGGACCTTATCGAACACTGAAGCTTTCTTT. Encoded protein: CASSYLGDRTLSNTEAFF. The chain couples TRBV6-2 or TRBV6-3 to TRBJ1-1, with 8 bases fitting TRBD1. Germline values: CDR1 MNHEY, CDR2 SVGEGT. This CDR3 is built from 18 residues. With 2 bases clipped from V and 1 base from J, the junction kept 12 bases outside the gene matches.

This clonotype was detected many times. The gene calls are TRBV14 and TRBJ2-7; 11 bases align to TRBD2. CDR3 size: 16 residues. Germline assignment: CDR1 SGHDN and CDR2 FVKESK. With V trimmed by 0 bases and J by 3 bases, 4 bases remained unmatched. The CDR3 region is CASSQDVGTSGYEQYF. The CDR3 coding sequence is TGTGCCAGCAGCCAAGATGTGGGGACTAGCGGCTACGAGCAGTACTTC.

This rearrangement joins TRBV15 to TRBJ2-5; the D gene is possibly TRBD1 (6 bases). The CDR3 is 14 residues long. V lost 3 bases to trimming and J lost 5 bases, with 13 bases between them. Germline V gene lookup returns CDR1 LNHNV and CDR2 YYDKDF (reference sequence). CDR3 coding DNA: TGTGCCACCAGCAGGACAGGACGGTGGGAGACCCAGTACTTC. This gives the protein CATSRTGRWETQYF.